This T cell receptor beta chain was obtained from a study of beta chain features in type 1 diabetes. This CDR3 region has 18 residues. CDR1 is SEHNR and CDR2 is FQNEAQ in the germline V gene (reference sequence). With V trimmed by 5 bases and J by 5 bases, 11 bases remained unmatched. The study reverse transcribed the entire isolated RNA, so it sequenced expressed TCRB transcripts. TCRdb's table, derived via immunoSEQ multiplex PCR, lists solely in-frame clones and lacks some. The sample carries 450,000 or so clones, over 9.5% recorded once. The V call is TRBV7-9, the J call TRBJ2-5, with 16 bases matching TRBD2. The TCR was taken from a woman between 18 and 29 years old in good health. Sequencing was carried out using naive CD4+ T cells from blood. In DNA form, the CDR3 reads TGTGCCAGCAGCACGGGGGGACTAGCGGGAGGGCCGCGGGAGACCCAGTACTTC. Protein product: CASSTGGLAGGPRETQYF.